This T cell receptor beta chain was profiled in a study of cytomegalovirus exposure and HLA in healthy donors. Study results and limitations: In vitro experiments confirmed that a few CMV-associated chains were specific for CMV antigens. In a later analysis, HLA-associated beta chains showed higher expansion and lower generation probabilities than comparable chains. Later work found most CMV-associated TCR beta chains apparently HLA-restricted. Researchers reportedly found TCR beta sequences accurately predicted most subjects' HLA-A and HLA-B alleles.

There are 13 residues in the CDR3. V lost 3 bases and J lost 2, with 7 bases in between. Germline CDR1 is SGHNT and CDR2 is YENEEA. Vbeta (60) and Jbeta (13) primers were used in the PCR. Here immunoSEQ multiplex PCR was the method, and the copy in TCRdb shows in-frame clones only, minus some. The sample lists more than 130,000 clones; around three quarters were seen once. There are a few counts of this clone. The antigen remains unidentified. The clonotype was recovered from a man aged 35-49 years in good health and CMV-seropositive. Sequenced: PBMCs. The chain combines TRBV11-3 with TRBJ1-2, with D unresolved. CDR3 loop: CASSFRLNYGYTF. The DNA of the CDR3 is TGTGCCAGCAGCTTTCGACTGAACTATGGCTACACCTTC.